Following are 23 T cell receptor beta chains from one sample sequenced in a study of blood T cell repertoires in COVID-19. Produced via immunoSEQ multiplex PCR; TCRdb's table is partial and in-frame only. The sample contains more than 250,000 clones, over 75% of which appear only once. The specimen sequenced was PBMCs or T cells enriched from blood (not recorded which). These receptor sequences come from a woman aged 18-29 years who had recovered from COVID-19.

This chain uses TRBV3-1 (or the pseudogene TRBV3-2) with TRBJ1-2, with TRBD1 as a possible D gene (6 bases). The length of the CDR3 is 14 residues. Germline-derived CDR1 and CDR2 are LGHDT and YNNKEL (reference sequence). With 1 base removed from V and 3 bases from J, the gap between germline ends came to 9 bases. The CDR3 here is CASSQAGADYGYTF. CDR3 sequence (DNA): TGTGCCAGCAGCCAAGCAGGGGCTGACTATGGCTACACCTTC.

This clone was recorded once. The chain joins TRBV27 to TRBJ1-2, with D tentatively TRBD1 (5 bases). CDR3 size: 13 residues. From germline, CDR1 is MNHEY and CDR2 SMNVEV (reference sequence). The V end lost 7 bases, the J end lost 2 bases, and 11 bases lay between the germline ends. CDR3 DNA sequence: TGTGCCAGCAAACTGGGGCAGAACTATGGCTACACCTTC. Protein sequence: CASKLGQNYGYTF.

The chain joins TRBV28 to TRBJ2-2; a weak D match, TRBD2 (7 bases). The CDR3 loop spans 18 amino acids. Between the trimmed V and J ends, which lost 5 bases and 5 bases, there was a span of 24 bases. Germline CDR1 MDHEN, CDR2 SYDVKM. The CDR3 nucleotides read TGTGCCAGCAGTCTGACCCCTTGGGGGCGGGAGTTTACCGGGGAGCTGTTTTTT. Its protein product is CASSLTPWGREFTGELFF.

This sequence joins TRBV7-2 and TRBJ2-2; 14 bases agree with TRBD2. Germline values: CDR1 SGHTA, CDR2 FQGNSA. CDR3 length equals 20 residues. With 0 bases clipped from V and 5 bases from J, the junction kept 11 bases outside the gene matches. The CDR3 loop is CASSLAPGLAGEEGTGELFF. CDR3 bases: TGTGCCAGCAGCTTAGCGCCGGGACTAGCGGGAGAAGAAGGGACCGGGGAGCTGTTTTTT.

J is TRBJ2-7 and V is TRBV5-1; 9 bases line up with TRBD1. The trim removed 4 bases at V and 3 bases at J, leaving 11 bases unmatched. This CDR3 has 16 residues. The V gene's germline CDR1 is SGHRS and CDR2 YFSETQ. The CDR3 reads CASSPGRDRVIYEQYF. The CDR3 nucleotides read TGCGCCAGCAGCCCGGGGCGGGACAGGGTAATCTACGAGCAGTACTTC.

The chain uses TRBV10-1 and TRBJ2-3; 10 bases fit TRBD2. Trimming at V came to 2 bases and at J to 2 bases, leaving 7 bases not matched to a gene. This CDR3 contains 17 residues. Germline-derived CDR1 and CDR2 are WNHNN and SYGVQD (reference sequence). CDR3 DNA: TGCGCCAGCAGTGAGGCGGTAGCGGGGGGACCCACAGATACGCAGTATTTT. This codes for CASSEAVAGGPTDTQYF.

The V call is TRBV5-1, the J call TRBJ2-1; 9 bases align to TRBD2. Germline lookup yields CDR1 SGHRS and CDR2 YFSETQ. The ends lost 6 bases at V and 3 bases at J; junction bases unmatched: 4. This CDR3 is built from 14 residues. The CDR3: CASKSGRSYNEQFF. The DNA of the CDR3 is TGCGCCAGCAAAAGCGGGAGGAGCTACAATGAGCAGTTCTTC.

As DNA, the CDR3 is TGTGCCAGCAGCCCTGGGACAGGGGCTGAAGCTTTCTTT. As protein: CASSPGTGAEAFF. The chain combines TRBV7-6 with TRBJ1-1; 10 nucleotides match TRBD1. The CDR3 runs 13 residues. Germline loops: CDR1 SGHVS, CDR2 FNYEAQ. The ends lost 5 bases at V and 6 bases at J; junction bases unmatched: 3.

V and J are TRBV4-1 and TRBJ1-1; 8 nucleotides match TRBD1. CDR3 length: 14 amino acids. With 9 bases clipped from V and 3 bases from J, the junction kept 9 bases outside the gene matches. Per germline, CDR1 MGHRA and CDR2 YSYEKL. This CDR3 is CASTRQGADTEAFF. CDR3 bases: TGCGCCAGTACTCGGCAGGGGGCAGACACTGAAGCTTTCTTT.

This clone was seen just once. The chain uses TRBV27 and TRBJ1-2, with D uncertain. This CDR3 spans 14 amino acids. The V and J ends lost 5 bases and 7 bases respectively, with 17 bases between them. Germline-derived CDR1 and CDR2 are MNHEY and SMNVEV (reference sequence). CDR3 nucleotides: TGTGCCAGCAGTCTGACCGCGGGCGAAGGTGGCTACACCTTC. Its protein product is CASSLTAGEGGYTF.

In the case of this clone: The identical CDR3 is also encoded by other nucleotide sequences in the sample. This rearrangement joins TRBV29-1 to TRBJ1-1, with D uncertain. Germline V gene data show CDR1 as SQVTM and CDR2 as ANQGSEA. Trimming stripped 4 bases from V and 1 base from J, with 7 bases between. CDR3 length: 12 amino acids. The CDR3 here is CSVGQANTEAFF. The CDR3 DNA sequence: TGCAGCGTTGGGCAGGCGAACACTGAAGCTTTCTTT.

A single count supports this clone. V is TRBV28 and J is TRBJ2-5, with D possibly matching TRBD1 (6 bases). This CDR3 comprises 16 residues. V was trimmed by 3 bases and J by 5 bases, leaving 19 bases between them. The germline CDR1 and CDR2 sequences are MDHEN and SYDVKM. Here the CDR3 DNA reads TGTGCCAGCAGTTTGGGCAGGGGCCCAAAGGTGGAGACCCAGTACTTC. It yields the protein CASSLGRGPKVETQYF.

The chain has TRBV12-3 or TRBV12-4 and TRBJ1-1; D remains ambiguous. The V and J ends lost 3 bases and 4 bases respectively, with 9 bases between them. CDR3 length equals 13 residues. The CDR3 sequence is CASSLSGLTEAFF. CDR3 nucleotide sequence: TGTGCCAGCAGTTTGAGCGGGCTCACTGAAGCTTTCTTT.

The chain links TRBV19 to TRBJ1-6; a possible D gene is TRBD1 (5 bases). V gave up 9 bases and J gave up 0 bases, with 9 bases separating them. Germline-derived CDR1 and CDR2 are LNHDA and SQIVND (reference sequence). The CDR3 covers 14 residues. CDR3 loop: CASRDFSYNSPLHF. The CDR3 DNA follows: TGTGCCAGCAGGGACTTCTCCTATAATTCACCCCTCCACTTT.

This chain connects TRBV5-1 to TRBJ1-1; 7 bases are shared with TRBD1. Germline CDR1 and CDR2: SGHRS and YFSETQ. The CDR3 has 16 amino acids. After removal of 0 bases from V and 0 bases from J, the junction contained 5 bases not matched to a gene. CDR3 in DNA: TGCGCCAGCAGCTTGGGAGACAGGGCTATGAACACTGAAGCTTTCTTT. It is translated as CASSLGDRAMNTEAFF.

The chain combines TRBV5-1 with TRBJ2-5, with 7 bases aligning to TRBD1. The V and J ends lost 4 bases and 0 bases, in that order; junction bases with no gene match: 3. Germline V gene sequence: CDR1 SGHRS, CDR2 YFSETQ. This CDR3 is built from 14 residues. The CDR3 DNA is TGCGCCAGCAGCGAGGGGGCGCACCAAGAGACCCAGTACTTC. Residues: CASSEGAHQETQYF.

The chain recombines TRBV9 with TRBJ2-1, with a tentative D call TRBD1 (6 bases). Trimming removed 2 bases from V and 6 bases from J, with 18 bases in between. The CDR3 is 16 residues long. Germline lookup yields CDR1 SGDLS and CDR2 YYNGEE. CDR3 loop: CASSVAGRGTGNEQFF. The CDR3 bases are TGTGCCAGCAGCGTCGCTGGCAGGGGCACCGGCAATGAGCAGTTCTTC. Using reference TRBV9 and TRBJ2-1 for the parts outside the CDR3, the full variable domain is DSGVTQTPKHLITATGQRVTLRCSPRSGDLSVYWYQQSLDQGLQFLIQYYNGEERAKGNILERFSAQQFPDLHSELNLSSLELGDSALYFCASSVAGRGTGNEQFFGPGTRLTVL.

V gene TRBV5-1 combines with J gene TRBJ1-2; no reliable D call. CDR1 is SGHRS, CDR2 YFSETQ, per germline. This CDR3 comprises 15 residues. The V end was cut by 0 bases, the J end by 3 bases, with 12 bases between. CDR3 residues: CASSLDFGRDYGYTF. For the CDR3, the DNA is TGCGCCAGCAGCTTGGATTTCGGGAGAGACTATGGCTACACCTTC.

This rearrangement joins TRBV5-6 to TRBJ1-5, with D hard to call. Germline V gene data show CDR1 as SGHDT and CDR2 as YYEEEE. Trimming pared 0 bases from V and 5 bases from J, leaving 12 bases between. The CDR3 loop spans 15 amino acids. CDR3 in amino acids: CASSLAGLGDQPQHF. The CDR3, as DNA: TGTGCCAGCAGCTTGGCCGGGTTGGGTGATCAGCCCCAGCATTTT.

The CDR3 sequence: CASSFSGGTGEQYF. CDR3 in DNA: TGTGCCAGCAGCTTTAGCGGGGGGACAGGCGAGCAGTACTTC. V is TRBV7-9 and J is TRBJ2-7; TRBD2 agrees at 10 bases. The V gene's germline CDR1 is SEHNR and CDR2 FQNEAQ (reference sequence). CDR3 size: 14 residues. The V segment lost 3 bases and the J segment 6 bases; nucleotides outside the gene matches: 5.

The chain combines TRBV19 with TRBJ2-1; perhaps TRBD1 as D (6 bases). The CDR3 has 13 amino acids. Germline V CDR1 and CDR2: LNHDA, SQIVND (reference sequence). The ends were cut back, 3 bases at V and 11 bases at J, with 14 bases in the middle. The CDR3 sequence is CASSINGQIKQFF. The CDR3 DNA sequence: TGTGCCAGTAGTATCAACGGACAGATAAAGCAGTTCTTC.

This chain links TRBV2 with TRBJ1-1; no reliable D call. There are 11 residues in the CDR3. V gave up 4 bases and J gave up 7 bases, with 7 bases separating them. Germline V gives CDR1 SNHLY, CDR2 FYNNEI. The CDR3 loop reads CASSVYSEAFF. CDR3 nucleotides: TGTGCCAGCAGTGTATACAGTGAAGCTTTCTTT.

The chain uses TRBV19 and TRBJ1-3, with 7 bases identical to TRBD1. Per germline, CDR1 LNHDA and CDR2 SQIVND (reference sequence). The CDR3 has 18 amino acids. After removal of 2 bases from V and 1 base from J, the junction contained 11 bases not matched to a gene. CDR3 protein: CASSIILAGGSSGNTIYF. As DNA, the CDR3 is TGTGCCAGTAGTATAATCTTGGCAGGGGGTTCATCTGGAAACACCATATATTTT.